This T cell receptor beta chain originates from a study of T cell repertoires in cytomegalovirus infection. Study information: From public TCR beta signatures came an indication of both CMV infection and matching HLA type.

This CDR3 contains 16 residues. V was clipped by 2 bases and J by 4 bases; unmatched bases: 9. CDR1 MGHRA and CDR2 YSYEKL come from the germline V gene. A single record per CDR3 protein comes from TCRdb applying MiXCR to the reads. The sample holds roughly 230,000 distinct CDR3 sequences, about a sixth seen once. Study-wide points: The cumulative frequency of public TCR beta families identified carriers of CMV plus the relevant HLA. The ex vivo response was dominated by HLA-C-restricted CMV-specific TCR beta clonotypes.

Notes on this clonotype: Its antigen is still unknown.

The chain has TRBV4-1 and TRBJ2-7, with 9 bases that match TRBD1. The clonotype originates from a human donor in good health (CMV status not recorded). Some clones in this sample may be carry-over from other donors' samples. Sequencing was performed on CD8+ T cells from PBMCs. This chain's CDR3 is CASSQLDRGERYEQYF. CDR3 nucleotides: TGCGCCAGCAGCCAACTCGACAGGGGGGAGCGATACGAGCAGTACTTC.